This T cell receptor (beta chain) was retrieved from a study of blood T cell repertoires in COVID-19. Across the whole study: Samples of COVID-19 (acute and convalescent) were obtained from the United States, Italy and Spain. T cells, B-cell-depleted T cells, or PBMCs provided the cDNA or gDNA that served as material.

This clone came up once. Germline V gene data show CDR1 as SNHLY and CDR2 as FYNNEI. The CDR3 has 15 residues. Losses at the gene ends were 6 bases for V and 4 bases for J; bases not matched to a gene: 9. Methods used by the authors: Cell counts per sample came from amplifying reference gene primers. Some clones are missing from TCRdb's copy, which holds only in-frame ones; the method was immunoSEQ multiplex PCR. V, J and clone size are taken as reported in that table, and D and trimming were inferred from the DNA itself. There are about 100,000 clones in the sample; roughly 92% occur only once, and 5.7% lies in the top ten.

Source material: peripheral blood. V is TRBV2 and J is TRBJ2-5, with 9 positions matching TRBD1. This clonotype originated in a middle-aged man with active COVID-19. The CDR3 nucleotides are TGTGCCAGCAGACTCATACAGGGGGCGAGAGAGACCCAGTACTTC. Protein: CASRLIQGARETQYF.